What follows are 7 T cell receptor beta chains derived from one specimen sequenced in a study of T cell responses to AZD1222 COVID-19 vaccine. The table came from immunoSEQ multiplex PCR; TCRdb's copy has only in-frame clones and leaves some out. The sample lists 95,000 to 150,000 clones; approximately 91% were seen once. The material sequenced was peripheral blood, taken on day 0 of AZD1222 vaccination. The receptors originated from an adult in good health.

The rearrangement joins TRBV10-3 to TRBJ1-1; D unclear. Germline V gene data show CDR1 as ENHRY and CDR2 as SYGVKD. The CDR3 length is 12 residues. In nucleotides, the CDR3 is TGTGCGTCCCGGGCGGCAAACACTGAAGCTTTCTTT. This translates into CASRAANTEAFF.

This clone came up once. V usage is TRBV5-4 and J usage is TRBJ2-5; D uncertain. V shed 1 base and J shed 3 bases, with 10 bases lying between them. There are 14 residues in the CDR3. In germline, CDR1 is SGHNT, CDR2 YYREEE (reference sequence). For the CDR3, the DNA is TGTGCCAGCAGCTTGCACAGCGCCAAAGAGACCCAGTACTTC. Protein: CASSLHSAKETQYF.

The chain links TRBV24-1 to TRBJ2-2, with 9 nucleotides matching TRBD1. With 2 bases clipped from V and 4 bases from J, the junction kept 4 bases outside the gene matches. This CDR3 region has 16 residues. Germline CDR1 and CDR2: KGHDR and SFDVKD. In DNA, the CDR3 is TGTGCCACCAGTGATTCAACAGGGGGCGTCACCGGGGAGCTGTTTTTT. Translated: CATSDSTGGVTGELFF.

The chain has TRBV6-6 and TRBJ1-1, with 9 bases fitting TRBD1. The CDR3 runs 16 residues. Trimming took 3 bases from V and 3 from J; bases not matched to a gene: 8. Germline V gene data show CDR1 as MNHNY and CDR2 as SVGAGI (reference sequence). The CDR3 protein is CASSYGDRAMHTEAFF. CDR3 bases: TGTGCCAGCAGTTATGGGGACAGGGCAATGCACACTGAAGCTTTCTTT.

This clone was counted a single time. The gene calls are TRBV18 and TRBJ1-2; D might be TRBD1 (6 bases). The germline V gene has CDR1 KGHSH and CDR2 LQKENI. The germline V and J ends were trimmed by 3 bases and 7 bases, with 12 bases remaining between them. The CDR3 covers 13 residues. CDR3 protein: CASSPGGKGGYTF. Here the CDR3 DNA reads TGTGCCAGCTCACCGGGGGGCAAGGGTGGCTACACCTTC.

V usage is TRBV6-5 and J usage is TRBJ2-3; no reliable D call. CDR1 MNHEY and CDR2 SVGAGI come from the germline V gene. This CDR3 contains 12 residues. The V gene lost 2 bases and the J gene lost 9 bases, with 9 bases spanning the gap. CDR3 amino acids: CASSYDVVTQYF. The CDR3 nucleotides are TGTGCCAGCAGTTACGATGTGGTGACGCAGTATTTT.

Note on this clone: The sample has other DNA sequences that encode this CDR3 too. This chain connects TRBV5-1 to TRBJ1-5; 12 bases are a match to TRBD1. CDR1 and CDR2 (germline): SGHRS, YFSETQ. V lost 2 bases to trimming and J lost 6 bases; unmatched junction nucleotides: 6. The CDR3 is made up of 16 amino acids. CDR3 in amino acids: CASSLDGTGGGQPQHF. CDR3 in DNA: TGCGCCAGCAGCTTAGATGGGACAGGGGGCGGTCAGCCCCAGCATTTT.